This is a list of T cell receptor beta chains from one sample in a study of CD8 T cells in Susac syndrome. TCRdb re-derived calls from the immunoSEQ multiplex PCR reads in MiXCR, one entry per CDR3 protein. Of about 200,000 distinct CDR3 sequences listed, roughly 96% are singletons. The sample taken for sequencing was CD4+ T cells from PBMCs. Receptors originate from a human donor in good health. Each CDR3 is given with its conserved first and last residue. The order of the fields is V gene, clone size, D gene, J gene, CDR3 protein, CDR3 DNA. D genes are given only for firm matches. Where a row states a size, it is once, few, many or the class of an expanded clone; other rows omit it.

TRBV5-1,NA,TRBD2,TRBJ2-1,CASSLNSGSFYEQFF,TGCGCCAGCAGCTTGAATAGCGGGAGTTTCTATGAGCAGTTCTTC
TRBV25-1,NA,NA,TRBJ2-5,CASGDRGKETQYF,TGTGCCAGCGGAGACCGGGGCAAAGAGACCCAGTACTTC
TRBV25-1,NA,TRBD1,TRBJ1-5,CASSDYPTGGTNQPQHF,TGTGCCAGCAGTGACTACCCGACAGGGGGGACCAATCAGCCCCAGCATTTT
TRBV20-1,NA,NA,TRBJ2-5,CSAVDDRRGIQETQYF,TGCAGTGCTGTCGACGACAGGAGGGGGATCCAAGAGACCCAGTACTTC
TRBV6-5,once,TRBD1,TRBJ1-5,CASSYSGTGPGNQPQHF,TGTGCCAGCAGTTACTCAGGGACAGGGCCGGGTAATCAGCCCCAGCATTTT
TRBV14,NA,NA,TRBJ2-1,CASSQDWRNEQFF,TGTGCCAGCAGCCAAGATTGGAGAAATGAGCAGTTCTTC
TRBV20-1,once,NA,TRBJ2-1,CSARDQGTHSYNEQFF,TGCAGTGCTAGAGATCAGGGGACCCACTCCTACAATGAGCAGTTCTTC
TRBV29-1,few,TRBD1,TRBJ1-2,CSVGTGINYGYTF,TGCAGCGTCGGGACAGGGATTAACTATGGCTACACCTTC
TRBV29-1,NA,NA,TRBJ2-5,CSAGSIQETQYF,TGCAGCGCCGGGAGCATCCAAGAGACCCAGTACTTC
TRBV20-1,few,TRBD1,TRBJ2-1,CSATGGPSYNEQFF,TGCAGTGCGACAGGGGGCCCTTCCTACAATGAGCAGTTCTTC
TRBV18,once,NA,TRBJ2-7,CASSPPIDSHYEQYF,TGTGCCAGCTCACCACCGATTGACAGTCACTACGAGCAGTACTTC
TRBV29-1,NA,NA,TRBJ2-3,CSVDLAVSDTQYF,TGCAGCGTTGATTTAGCGGTATCAGATACGCAGTATTTT
TRBV5-1,NA,NA,TRBJ2-5,CASSLPLKETQYF,TGCGCCAGCAGCTTGCCCCTAAAAGAGACCCAGTACTTC
TRBV29-1,NA,NA,TRBJ1-2,CSVLTVYGYTF,TGCAGCGTTCTAACAGTCTATGGCTACACCTTC
TRBV24-1,NA,NA,TRBJ2-4,CATSGRGKNIQYF,TGTGCCACCAGTGGAAGGGGGAAAAACATTCAGTACTTC
TRBV12-3/TRBV12-4,NA,NA,TRBJ1-1,CASSPRTGRTEAFF,TGTGCCAGCAGTCCCCGGACGGGGCGGACTGAAGCTTTCTTT
TRBV12-3/TRBV12-4,NA,TRBD1,TRBJ2-1,CASSPRTGSNEQFF,TGTGCCAGCAGTCCTCGGACAGGGAGCAATGAGCAGTTCTTC
TRBV4-1,NA,NA,TRBJ1-5,CASSHPRAQPQHF,TGCGCCAGCAGCCACCCCAGGGCTCAGCCCCAGCATTTT
TRBV13,once,NA,TRBJ2-5,CASSLYQLIQETQYF,TGTGCCAGCAGCTTATACCAACTCATTCAAGAGACCCAGTACTTC
TRBV12-3/TRBV12-4,NA,NA,TRBJ1-2,CASSFGTVNSGYTF,TGTGCCAGCAGTTTCGGGACGGTCAACTCGGGCTACACCTTC
TRBV3-1,NA,TRBD2,TRBJ2-1,CASSQETKGLAGAINGEQFF,TGTGCCAGCAGCCAAGAGACAAAGGGACTAGCGGGAGCAATAAACGGTGAGCAGTTCTTC
TRBV5-1,NA,NA,TRBJ2-1,CASSLGVPRTVRNEQFF,TGCGCCAGCAGCTTGGGTGTCCCTCGAACGGTACGGAATGAGCAGTTCTTC
TRBV29-1,NA,NA,TRBJ1-1,CSVEIRGSNTEAFF,TGCAGCGTTGAAATCCGGGGATCGAACACTGAAGCTTTCTTT
TRBV3-1,NA,NA,TRBJ1-5,CASSQDTGLLGQPQHF,TGTGCCAGCAGCCAAGATACCGGTCTCTTGGGTCAGCCCCAGCATTTT
TRBV6-6,NA,TRBD1,TRBJ1-5,CASSYGTGGNQPQHF,TGTGCCAGCAGTTACGGGACAGGCGGGAATCAGCCCCAGCATTTT
TRBV7-8,NA,TRBD2,TRBJ2-1,CASSLVAGDNEQFF,TGTGCCAGCAGCTTAGTAGCGGGAGACAATGAGCAGTTCTTC
TRBV20-1,NA,TRBD2,TRBJ2-1,CSAPRDTSGSISYNEQFF,TGCAGTGCTCCACGAGATACCAGCGGGAGTATTTCTTACAATGAGCAGTTCTTC
TRBV3-1,NA,NA,TRBJ2-2,CASSPTENSNTGELFF,TGTGCCAGCAGCCCGACAGAAAACTCGAACACCGGGGAGCTGTTTTTT
TRBV7-2,NA,NA,TRBJ1-1,CASSRALEMNTEAFF,TGTGCCAGCAGCCGCGCGCTAGAAATGAACACTGAAGCTTTCTTT
TRBV10-3,NA,NA,TRBJ1-4,CAISDPGREKLFF,TGTGCCATCAGTGATCCGGGTCGAGAAAAACTGTTTTTT
TRBV7-3,NA,TRBD2,TRBJ2-3,CASSPHASGSTDTQYF,TGTGCCAGCAGCCCCCACGCTAGCGGGAGCACAGATACGCAGTATTTT
TRBV29-1,NA,NA,TRBJ2-2,CSVPRMEGGELFF,TGCAGCGTCCCTCGTATGGAGGGCGGGGAGCTGTTTTTT
TRBV5-1,NA,NA,TRBJ1-5,CASSPGPGSNQPQHF,TGCGCCAGCAGCCCCGGGCCCGGGAGCAATCAGCCCCAGCATTTT
TRBV27,NA,NA,TRBJ2-3,CASSLFQGSSTDTQYF,TGTGCCAGCAGTTTATTCCAGGGATCTAGCACAGATACGCAGTATTTT
TRBV7-9,few,NA,TRBJ2-5,CASSLDRYQETQYF,TGTGCCAGCAGCTTAGATCGGTACCAAGAGACCCAGTACTTC
TRBV20-1,NA,TRBD2,TRBJ2-5,CSARDHLAGGPRETQYF,TGCAGTGCTAGAGACCACCTAGCGGGAGGGCCGCGAGAGACCCAGTACTTC
TRBV20-1,NA,NA,TRBJ2-7,CSARDYGLYEQYF,TGCAGTGCTAGAGACTACGGACTCTACGAGCAGTACTTC
TRBV9,NA,NA,TRBJ1-1,CASSAKGAGPHTEAFF,TGTGCCAGCAGCGCCAAAGGTGCGGGTCCCCACACTGAAGCTTTCTTT
TRBV29-1,NA,TRBD2,TRBJ2-3,CSVEDLSSGNTDTQYF,TGCAGCGTTGAAGATCTGTCTAGCGGTAACACAGATACGCAGTATTTT
TRBV20-1,NA,TRBD2,TRBJ2-5,CSASTSGRETQYF,TGCAGTGCTTCGACTAGCGGGAGAGAGACCCAGTACTTC
TRBV5-1,NA,TRBD1,TRBJ1-1,CASKSTGGDTEAFF,TGCGCCAGCAAATCGACAGGGGGTGACACTGAAGCTTTCTTT
TRBV2,NA,TRBD1,TRBJ1-5,CASSEGQGDQPQHF,TGTGCCAGCAGTGAGGGACAGGGAGATCAGCCCCAGCATTTT
TRBV6-5,NA,TRBD1,TRBJ1-6,CASSYVRTGGYSPLHF,TGTGCCAGCAGTTACGTCCGGACAGGAGGTTATTCACCCCTCCACTTT
TRBV9,NA,TRBD2,TRBJ2-2,CASSVLLAGGELFF,TGTGCCAGCAGCGTACTCCTAGCGGGAGGGGAGCTGTTTTTT
TRBV29-1,NA,NA,TRBJ1-2,CSVTGGSGYTF,TGCAGCGTGACCGGAGGTAGTGGCTACACCTTC